This T cell receptor beta chain comes out of a study of T cell responses to AZD1222 COVID-19 vaccine. Study-level background: Second-dose intervals near 4 or 12 weeks were combined. Whole-study findings and limits: Unmutated variant regions are reportedly targeted by nearly half of spike-specific TCRs. Baseline antibody screening turned up just five to seven seropositive AZD1222 recipients. Among the donors, most were white British and more were female, and clonal diversity was possibly underestimated.

About this clone itself: Its target is unknown.

The CDR3 is 12 residues long. Germline V CDR1 and CDR2: SGHRS, YFSETQ. The trim removed 7 bases at V and 3 bases at J, leaving 2 bases unmatched. Clones were sequenced by immunoSEQ multiplex PCR, and TCRdb holds only the in-frame ones, with some missing. There are 130,000 to 150,000 clones in the sample; around 89% occur only once, and roughly 16% lies in the top ten. The receptor's source is an adult in good health. The sequenced sample was peripheral blood, obtained on day 0 of AZD1222 vaccination. V is TRBV5-1 and J is TRBJ2-7, with 9 bases identical to TRBD1. CDR3 amino acids: CASRDRDYEQYF. The CDR3 DNA follows: TGCGCCAGCCGGGACAGGGACTACGAGCAGTACTTC.